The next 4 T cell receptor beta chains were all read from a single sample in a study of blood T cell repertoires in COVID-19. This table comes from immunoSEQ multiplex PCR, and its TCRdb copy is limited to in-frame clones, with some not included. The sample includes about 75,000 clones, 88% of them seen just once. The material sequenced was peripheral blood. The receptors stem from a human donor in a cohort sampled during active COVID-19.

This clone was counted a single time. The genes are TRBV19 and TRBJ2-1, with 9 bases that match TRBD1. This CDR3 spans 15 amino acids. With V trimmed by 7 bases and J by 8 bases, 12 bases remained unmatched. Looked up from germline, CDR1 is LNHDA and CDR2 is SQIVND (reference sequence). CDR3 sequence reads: CASNLAGTGLDEQFF. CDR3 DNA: TGTGCCAGTAACCTTGCAGGGACAGGGTTAGATGAGCAGTTCTTC.

The CDR3 sequence: CASTDRAYGYTF. CDR3 DNA: TGTGCCAGCACAGACAGGGCGTATGGCTACACCTTC. This chain links TRBV19 with TRBJ1-2; 7 bases map to TRBD1. CDR1 and CDR2 (germline): LNHDA, SQIVND (reference sequence). This CDR3 contains 12 residues. Losses at the gene ends were 9 bases for V and 5 bases for J; bases not matched to a gene: 6.

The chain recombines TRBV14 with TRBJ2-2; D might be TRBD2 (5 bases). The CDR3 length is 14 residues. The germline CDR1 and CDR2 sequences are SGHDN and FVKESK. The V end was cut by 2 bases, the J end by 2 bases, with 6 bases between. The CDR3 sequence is CASSQWTNTGELFF. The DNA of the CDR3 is TGTGCCAGCAGCCAATGGACTAACACCGGGGAGCTGTTTTTT.

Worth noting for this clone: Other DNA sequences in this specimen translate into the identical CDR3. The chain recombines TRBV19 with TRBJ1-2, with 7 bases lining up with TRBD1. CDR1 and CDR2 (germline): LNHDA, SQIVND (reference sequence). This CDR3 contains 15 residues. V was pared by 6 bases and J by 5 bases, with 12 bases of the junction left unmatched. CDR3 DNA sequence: TGTGCCAGTAGCACCGACAGGGTAAACCCTTATGGCTACACCTTC. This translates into CASSTDRVNPYGYTF.